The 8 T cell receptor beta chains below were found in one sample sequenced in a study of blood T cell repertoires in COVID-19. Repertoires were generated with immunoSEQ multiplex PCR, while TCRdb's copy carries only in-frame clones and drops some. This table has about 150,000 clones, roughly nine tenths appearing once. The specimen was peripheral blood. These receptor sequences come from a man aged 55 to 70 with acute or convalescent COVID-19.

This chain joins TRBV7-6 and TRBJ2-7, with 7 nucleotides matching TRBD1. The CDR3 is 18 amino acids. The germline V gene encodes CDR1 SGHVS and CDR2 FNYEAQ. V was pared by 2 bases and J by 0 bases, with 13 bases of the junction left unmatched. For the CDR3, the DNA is TGTGCCAGCAGCTTAACCCCATTCCGGACAGGAACCTCCTACGAGCAGTACTTC. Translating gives CASSLTPFRTGTSYEQYF.

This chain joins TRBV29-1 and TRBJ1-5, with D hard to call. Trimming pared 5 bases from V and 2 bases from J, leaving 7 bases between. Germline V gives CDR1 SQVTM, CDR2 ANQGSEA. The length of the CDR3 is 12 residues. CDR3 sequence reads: CSVLHGNQPQHF. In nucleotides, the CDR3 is TGCAGCGTTTTACATGGCAATCAGCCCCAGCATTTT.

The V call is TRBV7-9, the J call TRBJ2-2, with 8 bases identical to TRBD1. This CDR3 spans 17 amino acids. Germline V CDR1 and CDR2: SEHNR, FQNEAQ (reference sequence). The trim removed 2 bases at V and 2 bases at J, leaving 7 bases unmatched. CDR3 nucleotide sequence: TGTGCCAGCAGCTTAAAAGGGACAGGAGAAAACACCGGGGAGCTGTTTTTT. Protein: CASSLKGTGENTGELFF.

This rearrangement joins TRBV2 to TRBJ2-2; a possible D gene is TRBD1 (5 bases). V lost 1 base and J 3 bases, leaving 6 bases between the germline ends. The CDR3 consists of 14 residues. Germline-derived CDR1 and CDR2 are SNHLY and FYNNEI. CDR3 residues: CASSEVGDTGELFF. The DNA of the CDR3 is TGTGCCAGCAGTGAAGTAGGGGACACCGGGGAGCTGTTTTTT. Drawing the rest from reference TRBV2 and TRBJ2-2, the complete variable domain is EPEVTQTPSHQVTQMGQEVILRCVPISNHLYFYWYRQILGQKVEFLVSFYNNEISEKSEIFDDQFSVERPDGSNFTLKIRSTKLEDSAMYFCASSEVGDTGELFFGEGSRLTVL.

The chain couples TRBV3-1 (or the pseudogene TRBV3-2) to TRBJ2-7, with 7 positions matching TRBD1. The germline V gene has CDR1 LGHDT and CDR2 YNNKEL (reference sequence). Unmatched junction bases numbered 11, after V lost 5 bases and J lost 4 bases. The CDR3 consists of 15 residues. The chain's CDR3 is CASSLHRQGGYEQYF. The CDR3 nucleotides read TGTGCCAGCAGCTTACACCGACAGGGCGGGTACGAGCAGTACTTC.

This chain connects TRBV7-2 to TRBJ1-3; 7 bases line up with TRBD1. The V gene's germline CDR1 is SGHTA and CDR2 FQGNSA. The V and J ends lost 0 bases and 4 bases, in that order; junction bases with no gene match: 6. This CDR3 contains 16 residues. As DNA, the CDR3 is TGTGCCAGCAGCTTAGCGCAGACAGGGAAAGGAAACACCATATATTTT. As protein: CASSLAQTGKGNTIYF.

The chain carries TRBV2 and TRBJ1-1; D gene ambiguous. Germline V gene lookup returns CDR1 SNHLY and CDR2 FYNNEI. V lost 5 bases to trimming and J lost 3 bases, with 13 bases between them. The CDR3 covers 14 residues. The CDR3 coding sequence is TGTGCCAGCAGTCCCCGGGGTGGGGACACTGAAGCTTTCTTT. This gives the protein CASSPRGGDTEAFF.

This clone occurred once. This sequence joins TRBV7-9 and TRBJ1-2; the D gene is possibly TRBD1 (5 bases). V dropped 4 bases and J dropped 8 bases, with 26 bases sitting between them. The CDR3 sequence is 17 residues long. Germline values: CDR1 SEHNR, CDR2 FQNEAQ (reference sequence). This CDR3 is CASSSYSGGRGGNGYTF. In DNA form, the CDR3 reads TGTGCCAGCAGCTCGTATAGCGGAGGAAGGGGAGGGAACGGCTACACCTTC.